The 17 T cell receptor beta chains below all came from one sample that was sequenced in a study of T cells in Graves' hyperthyroidism and ophthalmopathy. There were TCR beta CDR3 regions amplified from RNA transcripts. A first-round RT-PCR of the TCR CDR3 used the HTBI primer set. TCRdb reanalysed the multiplex PCR reads using MiXCR and keeps one entry per CDR3 protein. The sample carries around 390,000 distinct CDR3 sequences, more than 14% recorded once. The source material was blood. The source of these receptors is a woman younger than 45 with Graves' ophthalmopathy.

Many counts were recorded for this clonotype. The chain couples TRBV12-3 or TRBV12-4 to TRBJ2-3; D is perhaps TRBD1 or TRBD2 (5 bases each). Trimming took 2 bases from V and 9 from J, leaving 12 bases between them. The CDR3 extends over 13 amino acids. The CDR3 nucleotides are TGTGCCAGCAGTTTAATCCTAAGGGACACGCAGTATTTT. Its translation is CASSLILRDTQYF.

In its sample, this clonotype was seen many times. The CDR3 DNA is TGTGCCAGCAGACCAGACAGGGTCGAGCAGTACTTC. Amino acids: CASRPDRVEQYF. The gene calls are TRBV6-1 and TRBJ2-7, with TRBD1 matching 7 bases. This CDR3 contains 12 residues. CDR1 MNHNS and CDR2 SASEGT come from the germline V gene. V was clipped by 6 bases and J by 6 bases; unmatched bases: 5.

This clonotype was seen many times. The rearrangement joins TRBV9 to TRBJ2-1; no firm D call. The CDR3 has 11 amino acids. From germline, CDR1 is SGDLS and CDR2 YYNGEE. Trimming shortened V by 0 bases and J by 7 bases, and 2 bases separated the two germline ends. DNA of the CDR3: TGTGCCAGCAGCGTAGAGAATGAGCAGTTCTTC. Amino acid sequence: CASSVENEQFF. Full variable domain (outside the CDR3, taken from reference TRBV9 and TRBJ2-1): DSGVTQTPKHLITATGQRVTLRCSPRSGDLSVYWYQQSLDQGLQFLIQYYNGEERAKGNILERFSAQQFPDLHSELNLSSLELGDSALYFCASSVENEQFFGPGTRLTVL.

This clonotype was picked up a small number of times. V is TRBV6-1 and J is TRBJ1-4; 8 bases agree with TRBD1. The V gene end was trimmed by 5 bases and the J gene end by 5 bases; junction bases not matched to a gene: 7. Germline V gene data show CDR1 as MNHNS and CDR2 as SASEGT. The CDR3 is 15 amino acids. Written as DNA, the CDR3 is TGTGCCAGCAGTTCACCGGGACAGGAGAATGAAAAACTGTTTTTT. It yields the protein CASSSPGQENEKLFF.

This clonotype was seen many times. This chain connects TRBV2 to TRBJ2-5; D may be TRBD2 (5 bases). The CDR3 loop spans 15 amino acids. Germline CDR1 SNHLY, CDR2 FYNNEI. Trimming removed 6 bases from V and 4 bases from J, with 18 bases in between. The CDR3, as DNA: TGTGCCAGCAGGGACGCACCGGGGTCCAGAGAGACCCAGTACTTC. It is translated as CASRDAPGSRETQYF.

This clonotype has ten or more counts. The chain links TRBV11-3 to TRBJ1-1; TRBD1 might be the D (5 bases). CDR3 length: 14 residues. V lost 0 bases, J lost 4 bases, and 9 bases lay in between. Germline lookup yields CDR1 SGHNT and CDR2 YENEEA. CDR3 coding DNA: TGTGCCAGCAGCTTAGAATCTGGGGGCACTGAAGCTTTCTTT. It is translated as CASSLESGGTEAFF.

This clonotype was seen at least ten times. The rearrangement links TRBV11-2 to TRBJ2-2; TRBD1 is a possible D gene (6 bases). V dropped 1 base and J dropped 2 bases, with 17 bases sitting between them. The CDR3 has 18 residues. Germline CDR1 reads SGHAT; CDR2 reads FQNNGV. The CDR3 nucleotides are TGTGCCAGCAGCTTAGCGTGGGGGTGGGGACAAAACACCGGGGAGCTGTTTTTT. Its translation: CASSLAWGWGQNTGELFF.

This clonotype came up a few times. The genes are TRBV6-1 and TRBJ2-6, with 10 bases identical to TRBD1. The CDR3 loop spans 17 amino acids. Germline V lookup: CDR1 MNHNS, CDR2 SASEGT. V shed 7 bases and J 1 base; nucleotides not matched to a gene: 7. CDR3 residues: CASKPTGGTSGANVLTF. CDR3 nucleotide sequence: TGTGCCAGCAAACCGACAGGGGGCACTTCTGGGGCCAACGTCCTGACTTTC.

The chain uses TRBV7-9 and TRBJ2-7; 7 bases are a match to TRBD1. This CDR3 has 17 amino acids. The J segment lost 4 bases and the V segment lost 4 bases, leaving 16 bases of the junction unmatched. CDR1 and CDR2 (germline): SEHNR, FQNEAQ (reference sequence). The DNA for the CDR3 is TGTGCCAGCAGCTCCTCCCGCCAATCACAGGGGTGGTACGAGCAGTACTTC. This gives the protein CASSSSRQSQGWYEQYF. Full variable domain (remainder filled in from reference TRBV7-9 and TRBJ2-7): DTGVSQNPRHKITKRGQNVTFRCDPISEHNRLYWYRQTLGQGPEFLTYFQNEAQLEKSRLLSDRFSAERPKGSFSTLEIQRTEQGDSAMYLCASSSSRQSQGWYEQYFGPGTRLTVT.

At least ten counts were recorded for this clonotype. This chain uses TRBV12-3 or TRBV12-4 with TRBJ2-3; D ambiguous. The ends were cut back, 1 base at V and 2 bases at J, with 7 bases in the middle. The CDR3 totals 14 residues. CDR3 sequence reads: CASSLVGFTDTQYF. CDR3 DNA sequence: TGTGCCAGCAGTTTAGTGGGGTTCACAGATACGCAGTATTTT.

This clonotype was observed at least ten times. The gene calls are TRBV11-3 and TRBJ1-2, with 7 nucleotides matching TRBD1. V was pared by 4 bases and J by 3 bases, with 14 bases of the junction left unmatched. Looked up from germline, CDR1 is SGHNT and CDR2 is YENEEA. The CDR3 totals 17 residues. CDR3: CASSWRGTAGTDYGYTF. In DNA, the CDR3 is TGTGCCAGCAGCTGGAGGGGGACAGCCGGGACTGACTATGGCTACACCTTC.

The V and J genes are TRBV28 and TRBJ2-2; TRBD2 agrees at 9 bases. Germline assignment: CDR1 MDHEN and CDR2 SYDVKM. The length of the CDR3 is 14 residues. After removal of 6 bases from V and 6 bases from J, the junction contained 5 bases not matched to a gene. The CDR3 reads CASRSGTSPGELFF. CDR3 DNA: TGTGCCAGCAGATCCGGGACTAGCCCCGGGGAGCTGTTTTTT.

This clonotype came up a few times. A single base separates this from a much larger clone, so it may be a read error. The V call is TRBV28, the J call TRBJ1-2; tentatively, D is TRBD1 (6 bases). V was clipped by 4 bases and J by 3 bases, with 15 bases between them. The CDR3 loop spans 15 amino acids. Germline loops: CDR1 MDHEN, CDR2 SYDVKM. The CDR3 sequence is CASSSPGGLDYGYTF. CDR3 in DNA: TGTGCCAGCAGTTCCCCTGGGGGGCTGGACTATGGCTACACCTTC.

This clonotype was found many times. The chain joins TRBV20-1 to TRBJ1-1, with TRBD1 identical over 8 bases. Germline V CDR1 and CDR2: DFQATT, SNEGSKA (reference sequence). Trimming took 0 bases from V and 7 from J; bases not matched to a gene: 10. CDR3 size: 15 residues. DNA of the CDR3: TGCAGTGCTAGAGAGAGCGGGACAGGCCTAATTGAAGCTTTCTTT. Translating it yields CSARESGTGLIEAFF.

This clonotype was counted many times. The chain is built from TRBV2 and TRBJ2-1, with D possibly called TRBD1 or TRBD2 (5 bases each). The germline V gene encodes CDR1 SNHLY and CDR2 FYNNEI. Trimming took off 4 bases at V and 8 bases at J, with 15 bases between the two ends. The CDR3 loop spans 14 amino acids. As DNA, the CDR3 is TGTGCCAGCAGTGGTGAGGGGTGGATTGATGAGCAGTTCTTC. The encoded protein is CASSGEGWIDEQFF.

Ten or more counts support this clonotype. V gene TRBV19 combines with J gene TRBJ2-1; D is tentatively TRBD1 or TRBD2 (5 bases each). V shed 3 bases and J shed 4 bases, with 16 bases lying between them. Germline CDR1 reads LNHDA; CDR2 reads SQIVND (reference sequence). This CDR3 has 16 residues. Here the CDR3 reads CASSIGQGVIYNEQFF. The CDR3, as DNA: TGTGCCAGTAGTATCGGGCAGGGAGTCATTTACAATGAGCAGTTCTTC.

This clonotype occurred many times. The rearrangement uses TRBV12-3 or TRBV12-4 and TRBJ1-2; D not certain. V was shortened by 0 bases and J by 4 bases, with 6 bases between the two germline ends. This CDR3 is built from 13 residues. The CDR3 reads CASSLARLYGYTF. CDR3 in DNA: TGTGCCAGCAGTTTAGCGCGGCTCTATGGCTACACCTTC.